These 7 T cell receptor beta chains were all obtained from the same sample, sequenced in a study of CD8 T cells in Susac syndrome. The RNA input was 0.5 to 1 ug, and it was reverse transcribed with random hexamers. TCRdb used MiXCR to reprocess the immunoSEQ multiplex PCR reads, holding one entry per CDR3 protein. The sample carries 150,000 to 160,000 distinct CDR3 sequences, 94% recorded once. Sequencing was done on a sample of CD8+ T cells from PBMCs. The receptors were gathered from a human donor with multiple sclerosis.

The genes are TRBV3-1 and TRBJ1-2; TRBD1 is a possible D gene (6 bases). Trimming removed 0 bases from V and 7 bases from J, with 12 bases in between. Germline CDR1 is LGHDT and CDR2 is YNNKEL (reference sequence). This CDR3 contains 14 residues. The CDR3 sequence is CASSQDLGALGYTF. The CDR3 nucleotides read TGTGCCAGCAGCCAAGATCTGGGGGCGCTTGGCTACACCTTC.

The J gene is TRBJ1-5, the V gene TRBV27; D is uncertain. Germline V CDR1 and CDR2: MNHEY, SMNVEV (reference sequence). Trimming pared 4 bases from V and 5 bases from J, leaving 12 bases between. CDR3 length equals 14 residues. In DNA form, the CDR3 reads TGTGCCAGCAGTTCAAAGGGAACCCATCAGCCCCAGCATTTT. Protein sequence: CASSSKGTHQPQHF.

This clonotype appeared once. The chain joins TRBV5-4 to TRBJ2-3; 8 bases match TRBD2. With 1 base clipped from V and 0 bases from J, the junction kept 1 base outside the gene matches. From germline, CDR1 is SGHNT and CDR2 YYREEE (reference sequence). The CDR3 spans 15 residues. The CDR3, as DNA: TGTGCCAGCAGCTTGAAGCGGGAGAGCACAGATACGCAGTATTTT. This sequence encodes CASSLKRESTDTQYF.

V gene TRBV27 combines with J gene TRBJ1-5; D unclear. Looked up from germline, CDR1 is MNHEY and CDR2 is SMNVEV (reference sequence). Trimming removed 5 bases at V and 6 bases at J, with 14 bases between. This CDR3 spans 14 amino acids. CDR3 in amino acids: CASSPPGRFQPQHF. The CDR3 DNA reads as TGTGCCAGCAGTCCGCCCGGAAGGTTTCAGCCCCAGCATTTT.

The V gene is TRBV29-1, the J gene TRBJ1-5, with D possibly TRBD1 on 6 matching bases. Germline-derived CDR1 and CDR2 are SQVTM and ANQGSEA. The CDR3 contains 14 residues. V was pared by 7 bases and J by 8 bases, with 21 bases between. This CDR3 is CSALRGGGTEPQHF. The CDR3 bases are TGCAGCGCCTTGAGGGGAGGGGGGACGGAGCCCCAGCATTTT.

The V and J genes are TRBV20-1 and TRBJ2-3; D is ambiguous. There are 16 residues in the CDR3. Germline V gene sequence: CDR1 DFQATT, CDR2 SNEGSKA (reference sequence). Trimming removed 0 bases from V and 3 bases from J, with 16 bases in between. CDR3 coding DNA: TGCAGTGCTAGAGATTTCGGCACGGTGGGGACAGATACGCAGTATTTT. Its translation: CSARDFGTVGTDTQYF.

The chain joins TRBV6-2 or TRBV6-3 to TRBJ2-7, with D hard to call. The germline V and J ends were trimmed by 2 bases and 0 bases, with 5 bases remaining between them. Germline V gene lookup returns CDR1 MNHEY and CDR2 SVGEGT. CDR3 length: 13 amino acids. The CDR3 DNA reads as TGTGCCAGCAGTTACCGGGCCTCCTACGAGCAGTACTTC. Its translation: CASSYRASYEQYF.